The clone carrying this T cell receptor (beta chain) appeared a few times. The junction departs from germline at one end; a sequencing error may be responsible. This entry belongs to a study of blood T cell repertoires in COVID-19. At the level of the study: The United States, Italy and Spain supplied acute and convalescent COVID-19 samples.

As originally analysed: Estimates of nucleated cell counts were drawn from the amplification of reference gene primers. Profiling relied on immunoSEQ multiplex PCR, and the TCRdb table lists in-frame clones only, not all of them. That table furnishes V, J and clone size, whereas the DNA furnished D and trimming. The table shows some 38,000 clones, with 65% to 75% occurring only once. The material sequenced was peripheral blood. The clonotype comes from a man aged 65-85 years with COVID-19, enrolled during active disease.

The CDR3 bases are TGTACCAGCAGGTCAACAGCAAACTCTGGAAACACCATATATTTT. This codes for CTSRSTANSGNTIYF. The genes are TRBV2 and TRBJ1-3; D ambiguous. The CDR3 is made up of 15 amino acids. CDR1 is SNHLY, CDR2 FYNNEI, per germline.